One and the same sample provided the 22 T cell receptor beta chains below, sequenced in a study of T cells in Graves' hyperthyroidism and ophthalmopathy. Amplified TCR beta CDR3 regions derived from RNA transcripts. HTBI primers were employed in a first-round RT-PCR of the TCR CDR3. TCRdb used MiXCR to reprocess the multiplex PCR reads, holding one entry per CDR3 protein. The profile shows approximately 640,000 distinct CDR3 sequences, under 20% of them singletons. The sequenced sample was blood. Source of these receptors: a woman between 25 and 40 years old with Graves' hyperthyroidism.

At least ten counts were recorded for this clonotype. V is TRBV2 and J is TRBJ2-2, with D perhaps matching TRBD2 (5 bases). CDR3 length equals 16 residues. Germline assignment: CDR1 SNHLY and CDR2 FYNNEI. Trimming shortened V by 4 bases and J by 1 base, and 13 bases separated the two germline ends. CDR3 DNA sequence: TGTGCCAGCAGTGGGGCTAGCAGCTTGAACACCGGGGAGCTGTTTTTT. As protein: CASSGASSLNTGELFF.

In this sample, this clonotype turned up many times. The chain recombines TRBV7-8 with TRBJ2-3; 8 nucleotides align to TRBD1. V dropped 3 bases and J dropped 2; count of bases not matched to a gene: 10. The CDR3 extends over 17 amino acids. In germline, CDR1 is SGHVS, CDR2 FQNEAQ. CDR3 region: CASSLLGQGAYTDTQYF. The CDR3 DNA reads TGTGCCAGCAGCTTGTTAGGACAGGGCGCATACACAGATACGCAGTATTTT. Together with reference TRBV7-8 and TRBJ2-3, the CDR3 gives the full variable domain: GAGVSQSPRYKVAKRGQDVALRCDPISGHVSLFWYQQALGQGPEFLTYFQNEAQLDKSGLPSDRFFAERPEGSVSTLKIQRTQQEDSAVYLCASSLLGQGAYTDTQYFGPGTRLTVL.

This sequence joins TRBV20-1 and TRBJ1-2, with a tentative D call TRBD1 (5 bases). Germline CDR1 and CDR2: DFQATT and SNEGSKA (reference sequence). Trimming cost V 5 bases and J 1 base, with 11 bases left between them. There are 13 residues in the CDR3. The CDR3, as DNA: TGCAGTGCTGAGACAGACGTTAACTATGGCTACACCTTC. Its translation: CSAETDVNYGYTF.

This clonotype was seen a handful of times. Written as DNA, the CDR3 is TGCAGAGCAGACAGGGGGCAAGGGTACAATGAGCAGTTCTTC. It specifies CRADRGQGYNEQFF. The rearrangement uses TRBV20-1 and TRBJ2-1, with 10 bases identical to TRBD1. CDR1 is DFQATT and CDR2 is SNEGSKA in the germline V gene (reference sequence). This CDR3 spans 14 amino acids.

J is TRBJ1-1 and V is TRBV29-1, with 10 bases aligning to TRBD1. The CDR3 is 12 residues long. With 7 bases clipped from V and 5 bases from J, the junction kept 4 bases outside the gene matches. The germline CDR1 and CDR2 sequences are SQVTM and ANQGSEA. CDR3 sequence reads: CSGGQGRTEAFF. The CDR3 DNA reads as TGCAGCGGGGGACAGGGGAGAACTGAAGCTTTCTTT.

This clonotype was detected only once. The junction departs from the called germline gene at one end, perhaps through a read error. The rearrangement links TRBV7-9 to TRBJ2-7; 9 nucleotides align to TRBD2. The CDR3 length is 16 residues. Per the germline V gene, CDR1 is SEHNR and CDR2 is FQNEAQ (reference sequence). The DNA for the CDR3 is TGTGCCAGCAGCCTAGCCTTGGCTAGCGGGATGGAGGAGCAGTACTTC. Encoded protein: CASSLALASGMEEQYF.

This clonotype was detected many times. The rearrangement joins TRBV30 to TRBJ1-1, with D possibly TRBD1 on 5 matching bases. The CDR3 consists of 13 residues. V was shortened by 8 bases and J by 0 bases, with 13 bases between the two germline ends. From germline, CDR1 is GTSNPN and CDR2 SVGIG (reference sequence). Here the CDR3 DNA reads TGTGCCCAAACAGGAAACATGAACACTGAAGCTTTCTTT. It specifies CAQTGNMNTEAFF.

This rearrangement joins TRBV5-1 to TRBJ2-5; TRBD1 matches at 8 bases. V trimming: 4 bases; J trimming: 1 base; junction bases outside the gene matches: 9. The CDR3 totals 16 residues. Germline V gene lookup returns CDR1 SGHRS and CDR2 YFSETQ. CDR3 nucleotides: TGCGCCAGCAGCCTACCGACAGGGGACCGCCAAGAGACCCAGTACTTC. The encoded protein is CASSLPTGDRQETQYF.

This clonotype appeared once. The chain's CDR3 is CASTLLQGPNSPLHF. In nucleotides, the CDR3 is TGTGCCAGCACCTTATTACAGGGCCCTAATTCACCCCTCCACTTT. The gene calls are TRBV5-5 and TRBJ1-6; perhaps TRBD1 as D (6 bases). The germline V and J ends were trimmed by 6 bases and 6 bases, with 16 bases remaining between them. Per the germline V gene, CDR1 is SGHKS and CDR2 is YYEKEE (reference sequence). This CDR3 has 15 amino acids.

This clonotype was counted ten times or more. The gene calls are TRBV20-1 and TRBJ2-1; D uncertain. Germline assignment: CDR1 DFQATT and CDR2 SNEGSKA (reference sequence). Trimming removed 0 bases from V and 0 bases from J, with 9 bases in between. This CDR3 spans 15 amino acids. The CDR3 protein is CSARDSTYSYNEQFF. CDR3 nucleotides: TGCAGTGCTAGAGATTCAACGTACTCCTACAATGAGCAGTTCTTC.

This clonotype was seen at least ten times. The chain couples TRBV20-1 to TRBJ2-5, with D hard to call. V was clipped by 0 bases and J by 1 base, with 9 bases between them. Germline V gene lookup returns CDR1 DFQATT and CDR2 SNEGSKA (reference sequence). The CDR3 length is 14 residues. In DNA, the CDR3 is TGCAGTGCTAGAGATTTGGGTGTCCAAGAGACCCAGTACTTC. As protein: CSARDLGVQETQYF.

This clonotype was counted ten times or more. V usage is TRBV20-1 and J usage is TRBJ1-2; D is unresolved. The germline V gene has CDR1 DFQATT and CDR2 SNEGSKA (reference sequence). The V end lost 0 bases, the J end lost 2 bases, and 10 bases lay between the germline ends. The CDR3 contains 14 residues. CDR3 nucleotide sequence: TGCAGTGCTAGAGATAGGATCAACAACTATGGCTACACCTTC. It translates to CSARDRINNYGYTF.

This clonotype was detected many times. The V call is TRBV30, the J call TRBJ2-3, with D perhaps given as TRBD1 or TRBD2 (5 bases each). The length of the CDR3 is 14 residues. From germline, CDR1 is GTSNPN and CDR2 SVGIG (reference sequence). V shed 0 bases and J shed 5 bases, with 12 bases lying between them. The CDR3 protein is CAWSVGGAGDTQYF. CDR3 coding DNA: TGTGCCTGGAGTGTGGGTGGGGCGGGAGATACGCAGTATTTT.

The chain joins TRBV13 to TRBJ2-7, with a tentative D call TRBD1 (5 bases). Per germline, CDR1 PRHDT and CDR2 FYEKMQ (reference sequence). The V end was cut by 5 bases, the J end by 2 bases, with 19 bases between. The CDR3 is 16 residues long. DNA of the CDR3: TGTGCCAGCAGCAATGGGGCACTTAGGGTTACCTACGAGCAGTACTTC. It yields the protein CASSNGALRVTYEQYF.

This clonotype came up many times. The V and J genes are TRBV12-3 or TRBV12-4 and TRBJ1-1; no clear D. The CDR3 runs 13 residues. V was cut by 5 bases and J by 0 bases, with 7 bases left in between. The CDR3 spells CASSQRVNTEAFF. The CDR3 DNA sequence: TGTGCCAGCAGTCAAAGGGTGAACACTGAAGCTTTCTTT.

The chain carries TRBV3-1 and TRBJ1-1, with TRBD1 identical over 8 bases. Germline assignment: CDR1 LGHDT and CDR2 YNNKEL (reference sequence). The trim removed 0 bases at V and 8 bases at J, leaving 11 bases unmatched. This CDR3 region has 16 residues. The CDR3 region has the DNA TGTGCCAGCAGCCAAGACGGCAGGGGGCTGAATTGGGAAGCTTTCTTT. This gives the protein CASSQDGRGLNWEAFF.

This clonotype was observed many times. For the CDR3, the DNA is TGTGCCAGCAGCCAAGCGAATCTAGATCGTTCCTACGAGCAGTACTTC. Its protein is CASSQANLDRSYEQYF. The J gene is TRBJ2-7, the V gene TRBV3-1; no reliable D call. V lost 1 base and J lost 1, with 14 bases in between. The CDR3 has 16 amino acids. Germline lookup yields CDR1 LGHDT and CDR2 YNNKEL (reference sequence).

The chain links TRBV4-2 to TRBJ2-1; 15 bases align to TRBD2. This CDR3 is built from 17 residues. J was trimmed by 6 bases and V by 4 bases; bases with no gene match: 7. CDR1 LGHNA and CDR2 YNFKEQ come from the germline V gene. The CDR3 reads CASSLGLAGGGGNEQFF. As DNA, the CDR3 is TGTGCCAGCAGCCTGGGACTAGCGGGAGGAGGCGGCAATGAGCAGTTCTTC.

This clonotype came up many times. This sequence joins TRBV7-2 and TRBJ2-7, with TRBD2 as a possible D gene (5 bases). Trimming took off 5 bases at V and 2 bases at J, with 22 bases between the two ends. The length of the CDR3 is 17 residues. Germline CDR1 is SGHTA and CDR2 is FQGNSA. The CDR3 is CASSLDITRRITYEQYF. The CDR3 coding sequence is TGTGCCAGCAGCCTCGATATTACTAGGCGGATTACCTACGAGCAGTACTTC. Full variable domain (missing parts from reference TRBV7-2 and TRBJ2-7): GAGVSQSPSNKVTEKGKDVELRCDPISGHTALYWYRQSLGQGLEFLIYFQGNSAPDKSGLPSDRFSAERTGGSVSTLTIQRTQQEDSAVYLCASSLDITRRITYEQYFGPGTRLTVT.

This clonotype came up many times. This chain joins TRBV28 and TRBJ2-6; 9 nucleotides align to TRBD1. CDR1 MDHEN and CDR2 SYDVKM come from the germline V gene. With V trimmed by 9 bases and J by 0 bases, 12 bases remained unmatched. The CDR3 consists of 18 residues. The chain's CDR3 is CASSGGWDRVSGANVLTF. CDR3 DNA: TGTGCCAGTTCTGGGGGTTGGGACAGGGTCTCTGGGGCCAACGTCCTGACTTTC.

The chain links TRBV20-1 to TRBJ1-5; 8 nucleotides line up with TRBD1. Germline trimming cut 7 bases from V and 7 bases from J; bases unmatched to any gene: 15. CDR3 size: 15 residues. Germline V lookup: CDR1 DFQATT, CDR2 SNEGSKA (reference sequence). CDR3 nucleotide sequence: TGCAGTGTCAAACCCTCGGACAGGGCGAGCCAGCCCCAGCATTTT. It specifies CSVKPSDRASQPQHF.

In this sample, this clonotype turned up many times. J is TRBJ2-3 and V is TRBV7-2; D unresolved. The CDR3 contains 14 residues. Trimming pared 2 bases from V and 2 bases from J, leaving 8 bases between. CDR1 SGHTA and CDR2 FQGNSA come from the germline V gene. For the CDR3, the DNA is TGTGCCAGCAGCTTATTTGGGGTCACAGATACGCAGTATTTT. Its protein product is CASSLFGVTDTQYF.